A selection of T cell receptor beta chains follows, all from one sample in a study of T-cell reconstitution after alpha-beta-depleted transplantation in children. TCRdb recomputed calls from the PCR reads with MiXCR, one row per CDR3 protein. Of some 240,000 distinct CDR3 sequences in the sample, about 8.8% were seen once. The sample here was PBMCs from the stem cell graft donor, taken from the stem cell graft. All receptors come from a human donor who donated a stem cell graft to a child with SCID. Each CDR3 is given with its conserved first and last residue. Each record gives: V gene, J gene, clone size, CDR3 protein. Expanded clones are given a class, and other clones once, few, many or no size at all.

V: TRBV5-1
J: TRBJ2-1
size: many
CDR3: CASSLTGLAEGEQFF

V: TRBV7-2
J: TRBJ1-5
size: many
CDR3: CASSSKGGQPQHF

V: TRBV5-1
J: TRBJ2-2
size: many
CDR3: CASSLGGTGDTGELFF

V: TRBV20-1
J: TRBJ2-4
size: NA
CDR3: CSAQGQTKAKNIQYF

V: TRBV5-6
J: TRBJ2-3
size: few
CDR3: CASSLATGRSTDTQYF

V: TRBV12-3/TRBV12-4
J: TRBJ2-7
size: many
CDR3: CASSPGQGSYEQYF

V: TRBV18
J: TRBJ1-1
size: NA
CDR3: CASSPSKTEAFF

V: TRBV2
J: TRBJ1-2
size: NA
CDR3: CASRGGMAGSNYGYTF

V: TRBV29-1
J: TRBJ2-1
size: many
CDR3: CSVEDGTSGKNNEQFF

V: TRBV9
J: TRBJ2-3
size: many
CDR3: CASSSGTGSSTDTQYF

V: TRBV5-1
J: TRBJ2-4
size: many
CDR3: CASSLDRRGAIQYF

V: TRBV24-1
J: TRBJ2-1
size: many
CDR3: CATTGGARLGEQFF

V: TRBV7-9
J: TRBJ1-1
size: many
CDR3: CASSWDRVNTEAFF

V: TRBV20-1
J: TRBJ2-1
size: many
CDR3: CSAHSRAGNEQFF

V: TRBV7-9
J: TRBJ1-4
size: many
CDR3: CASSLGSGPATNEKLFF

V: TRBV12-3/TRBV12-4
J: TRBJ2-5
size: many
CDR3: CASSPRQLQETQYF

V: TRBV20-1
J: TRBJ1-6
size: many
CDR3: CSASVGGPLAPLHF

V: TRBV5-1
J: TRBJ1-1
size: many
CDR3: CASSLAGAPTEAFF

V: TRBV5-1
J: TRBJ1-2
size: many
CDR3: CASSPAGVPSYGYTF

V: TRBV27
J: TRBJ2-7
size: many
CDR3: CASSFHDAYEQYF

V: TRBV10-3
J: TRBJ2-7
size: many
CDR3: CAISEGQFSYEQYF

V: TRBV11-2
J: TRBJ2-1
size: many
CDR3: CASSSTRRVVEQFF

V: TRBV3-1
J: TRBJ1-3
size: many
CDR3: CASSQDAGQTRNTIYF

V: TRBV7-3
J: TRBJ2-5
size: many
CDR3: CASSLTGGEQTQYF

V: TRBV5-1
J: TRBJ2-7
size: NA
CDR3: CASSLGLEQYF

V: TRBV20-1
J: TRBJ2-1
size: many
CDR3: CSASFFRESYNEQFF

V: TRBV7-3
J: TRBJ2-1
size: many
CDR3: CASSISRGNEQFF

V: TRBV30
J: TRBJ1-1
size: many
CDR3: CAKDRVNTEAFF

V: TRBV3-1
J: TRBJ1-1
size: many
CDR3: CASSATNSYNTEAFF

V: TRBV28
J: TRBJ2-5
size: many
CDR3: CASRSGTGAFETQYF

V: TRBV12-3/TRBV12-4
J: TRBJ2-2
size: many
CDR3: CASSPLRFGGLAVTGELFF

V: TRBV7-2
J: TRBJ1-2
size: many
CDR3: CASRLGTGVANYGYTF

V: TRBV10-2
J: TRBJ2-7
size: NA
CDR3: CASQTTTGQYEQYF

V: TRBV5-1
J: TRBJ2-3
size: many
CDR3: CASSLTWAKDTQYF

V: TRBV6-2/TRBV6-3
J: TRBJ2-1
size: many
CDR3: CASRGQGTYNEQFF

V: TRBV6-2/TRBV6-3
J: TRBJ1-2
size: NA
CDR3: CASSSSWDLRGYTF

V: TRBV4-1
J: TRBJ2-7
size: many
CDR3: CASSSPGQRPYEQYF

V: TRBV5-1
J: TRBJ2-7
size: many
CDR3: CASSLSRPNPHLLDYEQYF

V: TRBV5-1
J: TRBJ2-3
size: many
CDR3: CASSSEPSGGDSDTQYF

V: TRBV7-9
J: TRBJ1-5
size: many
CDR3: CASSLGREQPQHF

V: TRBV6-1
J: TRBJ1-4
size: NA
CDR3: CASRTGGGTNEKLFF

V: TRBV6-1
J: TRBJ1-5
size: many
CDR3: CASSAGTRNQPQHF

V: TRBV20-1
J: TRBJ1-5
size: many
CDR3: CSASATGGQPQHF

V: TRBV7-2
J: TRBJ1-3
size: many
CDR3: CASSLPAGGNTIYF

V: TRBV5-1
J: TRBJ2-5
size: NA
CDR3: CASSLVTSGETQSF

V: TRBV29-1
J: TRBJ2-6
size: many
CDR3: CSVEYAGGASGANVLTF

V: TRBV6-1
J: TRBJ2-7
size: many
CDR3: CASSPPGDRVLQYF

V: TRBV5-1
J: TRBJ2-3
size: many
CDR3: CASSRQGGGGTDTQYF

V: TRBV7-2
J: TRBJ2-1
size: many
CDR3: CASSLVVADNEQFF

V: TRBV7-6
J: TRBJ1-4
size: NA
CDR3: CASSLEPAANEKLFF

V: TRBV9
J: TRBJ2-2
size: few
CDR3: CASSAQGAAGELFF

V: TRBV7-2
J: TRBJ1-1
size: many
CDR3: CASTEKGLNTEAFF

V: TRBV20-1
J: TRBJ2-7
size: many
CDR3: CSARYLPGQGSSYEQYF

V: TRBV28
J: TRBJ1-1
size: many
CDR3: CAIDFPGQNTEAFF

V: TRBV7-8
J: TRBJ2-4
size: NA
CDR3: CASSLAGAGASKNIQYF